This TCR beta chain was recovered during a study of blood T cell repertoires in COVID-19. Study-level background: Samples representing acute and convalescent COVID-19 were sourced from the United States, Italy and Spain. The cDNA or gDNA used as material had been derived from T cells, B-cell-depleted T cells, or PBMCs.

This clone is a singleton in its sample. As handled by the study authors: Researchers report that nucleated cell counts were estimated from reference gene primer amplification. Profiled with immunoSEQ multiplex PCR; TCRdb holds only in-frame clones, not every one. V and J calls and clone size are copied from that table; D and trimming were computed from the DNA. This table holds 150,000 to 200,000 clones, roughly 82% found once. The sequenced material came from PBMCs or T cells enriched from blood (not recorded which). The receptor was derived from a man between 45 and 60 years old who had recovered from COVID-19.

CDR3 in amino acids: CASSSVYGYTF. The CDR3 region has the DNA TGTGCCAGCAGTTCCGTCTATGGCTACACCTTC. The chain employs TRBV28 and TRBJ1-2; D not resolved. V dropped 4 bases and J dropped 4 bases, with 4 bases sitting between them. This CDR3 region has 11 residues. Germline V gene sequence: CDR1 MDHEN, CDR2 SYDVKM.